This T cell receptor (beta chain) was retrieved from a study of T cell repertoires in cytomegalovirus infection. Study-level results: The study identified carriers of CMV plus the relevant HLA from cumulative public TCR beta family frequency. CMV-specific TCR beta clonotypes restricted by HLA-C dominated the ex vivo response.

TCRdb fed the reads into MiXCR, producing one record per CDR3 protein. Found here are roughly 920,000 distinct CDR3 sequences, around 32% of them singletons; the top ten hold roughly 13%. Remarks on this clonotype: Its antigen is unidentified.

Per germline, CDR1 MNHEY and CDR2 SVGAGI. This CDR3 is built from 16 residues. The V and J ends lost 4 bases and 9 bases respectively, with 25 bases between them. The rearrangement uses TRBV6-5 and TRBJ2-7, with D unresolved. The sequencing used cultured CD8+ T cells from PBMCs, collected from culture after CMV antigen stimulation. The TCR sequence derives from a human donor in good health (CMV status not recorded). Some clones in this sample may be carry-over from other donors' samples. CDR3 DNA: TGTGCCAGCAGTTCCTCGGACCGGGTCGTGTCACATGGGCAGTACTTC. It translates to CASSSSDRVVSHGQYF.